Listed below are T cell receptor beta chains from one sample, sequenced in a study of response to subunit inactivated influenza vaccine. Each CDR3 protein is one row after TCRdb ran MiXCR on the RT-PCR reads. The repertoire includes roughly 520,000 distinct CDR3 sequences, 25% of them detected once, and about 1.9% sits in the top ten. Specimen: CD4+ T cells sorted from PBMCs, collected less than 6 days after vaccination. These receptor sequences come from a man aged 50 to 59 who received an inactivated influenza vaccine. The CDR3 runs from the conserved cysteine through the conserved F or W. D genes are given only for firm matches. Expanded clones are given a class, and other clones once, few, many or no size at all.

abundance,j_gene,v_gene,d_gene,CDR3nt,CDR3aa
.,TRBJ2-2,TRBV7-2,TRBD1,TGTGCCAGCAGCCGGGACAGGATCGGGGAGCTGTTTTTT,CASSRDRIGELFF
once,TRBJ2-3,TRBV6-4,.,TGTGCCAGCAGTGTTAGTAGAAGCACAGATACGCAGTATTTT,CASSVSRSTDTQYF
.,TRBJ2-7,TRBV12-3/TRBV12-4,.,TGTGCCAGCAGTTCCCCAGCTGTCTACGAGCAGTACTTC,CASSSPAVYEQYF
.,TRBJ2-1,TRBV20-1,.,TGCAGTGCTAGGGGGGGACAGAGCTCCTACAATGAGCAGTTCTTC,CSARGGQSSYNEQFF
.,TRBJ2-1,TRBV12-3/TRBV12-4,TRBD2,TGTGCCAGCAGTTTACGCGGGAGGGATAGTGAGCAGTTCTTC,CASSLRGRDSEQFF
few,TRBJ2-1,TRBV5-1,TRBD2,TGCGCCAGCATCCCCTGGGCGGGAGTTCAGAATGAGCAGTTCTTC,CASIPWAGVQNEQFF
.,TRBJ2-3,TRBV19,.,TGTGCCAGTAGTACCCAGGGCCACACAGATACGCAGTATTTT,CASSTQGHTDTQYF
few,TRBJ1-1,TRBV20-1,.,TGCAGTGCTAGACGTCCAGGGGTGAACACTGAAGCTTTCTTT,CSARRPGVNTEAFF
.,TRBJ1-3,TRBV7-2,.,TGTGCCAGCAGTTGGGGGGCTTACGGAAACACCATATATTTT,CASSWGAYGNTIYF
few,TRBJ2-3,TRBV29-1,TRBD2,TGCAGCGTTGAACCGGGACTAGCGGGCACAGATACGCAGTATTTT,CSVEPGLAGTDTQYF
.,TRBJ2-2,TRBV9,.,TGTGCCAGCAGCGTAGCGGCGGCTGGGGGCTACACCGGGGAGCTGTTTTTT,CASSVAAAGGYTGELFF
few,TRBJ2-7,TRBV9,.,TGTGCCAGCAGCGTTACCGGGACCACATACGAGCAGTACTTC,CASSVTGTTYEQYF
.,TRBJ2-1,TRBV20-1,TRBD2,TGCAGTGCTATCTCCGGGACTAGCGGGATGAATGAGCAGTTCTTC,CSAISGTSGMNEQFF
once,TRBJ1-1,TRBV29-1,TRBD1,TGCAGCGCTGCGACCGGACAGGGGAACACTGAAGCTTTCTTT,CSAATGQGNTEAFF
.,TRBJ2-2,TRBV28,TRBD2,TGTGCCAGCACTCCCAGCGGGAGTCCGGGGACCGGGGAGCTGTTTTTT,CASTPSGSPGTGELFF
few,TRBJ2-7,TRBV5-5,.,TGTGCCAGCACCACAAGGCTAGCGACCTACGAGCAGTACTTC,CASTTRLATYEQYF
.,TRBJ2-1,TRBV10-3,TRBD1,TGTGCCATCAGTGGGATGTCCGGGACAGGGATTTCCTACAATGAGCAGTTCTTC,CAISGMSGTGISYNEQFF
few,TRBJ1-1,TRBV5-1,.,TGCGCCAGCAGCTTGGGAGGTTCGGGCACTGAAGCTTTCTTT,CASSLGGSGTEAFF
few,TRBJ2-5,TRBV11-2,TRBD2,TGTGCCAGCAGCTTAGATCGCAGGGGACTAGCGGGGGTCTTAGAGACCCAGTACTTC,CASSLDRRGLAGVLETQYF
few,TRBJ2-1,TRBV28,TRBD2,TGTGCCAGCAGTTCCGCCATTGGACTAGCGGGGTACAATGAGCAGTTCTTC,CASSSAIGLAGYNEQFF
.,TRBJ1-2,TRBV2,.,TGTGCCAGCAGTGCAGCTAACTATGGCTACACCTTC,CASSAANYGYTF
few,TRBJ2-5,TRBV20-1,.,TGCAGTGCTAGAGCTACTCAGGGGGGAAGAGAGACCCAGTACTTC,CSARATQGGRETQYF
few,TRBJ2-5,TRBV5-1,.,TGCGCCAGCAGATTTGTCGTTACACAAGAGACCCAGTACTTC,CASRFVVTQETQYF
.,TRBJ2-3,TRBV12-5,.,TGTGCTAGTGGTTCCTCCGGGGTGACAGATACGCAGTATTTT,CASGSSGVTDTQYF
few,TRBJ2-7,TRBV10-2,TRBD2,TGCGCCTCCTGGGAGGGTTCCTACGAGCAGTACTTC,CASWEGSYEQYF
.,TRBJ2-1,TRBV5-1,TRBD2,TGCGCCAGCAGCTTAGGCGGGAGACGGTCCGATGAGCAGTTCTTC,CASSLGGRRSDEQFF
few,TRBJ2-3,TRBV25-1,.,TGTGCCAGCAGTATGAAAGGAGGCAGTCAGTCGGATACGCAGTATTTT,CASSMKGGSQSDTQYF
.,TRBJ1-1,TRBV10-3,.,TGTGCCATCGGCCTGGGAGGGGATACTGAAGCTTTCTTT,CAIGLGGDTEAFF
many,TRBJ2-7,TRBV12-3/TRBV12-4,.,TGTGCCAGCAGTTTAACAGGGAAGAACTACGAGCAGTACTTC,CASSLTGKNYEQYF
few,TRBJ2-3,TRBV20-1,.,TGCAGTGCCCGGGACTTCCGGGACACAGATACGCAGTATTTT,CSARDFRDTDTQYF
once,TRBJ1-1,TRBV20-1,.,TGCAGTGCTAGTACGGTTCAGGGAGCTTTCTTT,CSASTVQGAFF
few,TRBJ2-1,TRBV7-9,.,TGTGCCAGCAGTTCAGAGAGGTGGGGCGGTGAGCAGTTCTTC,CASSSERWGGEQFF
.,TRBJ2-3,TRBV7-2,.,TGTGCCAGCAGCTTAATGGCGGGACGAGATACGCAGTATTTT,CASSLMAGRDTQYF
many,TRBJ2-1,TRBV20-1,TRBD2,TGCAGTGCTAGGATATCCCCATTTTCATTAGCGGGAATCTACAATGAGCAGTTCTTC,CSARISPFSLAGIYNEQFF
.,TRBJ2-5,TRBV6-2/TRBV6-3,.,TGTGCCAGCAGTTACTCGTTCCAGAAGTACCAAGAGACCCAGTACTTC,CASSYSFQKYQETQYF
.,TRBJ1-5,TRBV19,TRBD1,TGTGCCAGTAGTATCGAGACCGGGACAGGGGGGGGTCAGCCCCAGCATTTT,CASSIETGTGGGQPQHF
few,TRBJ2-1,TRBV29-1,.,TGCAGCGCTGGAGGGAGTGGCTCCTACAATGAGCAGTTCTTC,CSAGGSGSYNEQFF
many,TRBJ2-1,TRBV10-3,TRBD2,TGTGCCATCAGTGACCTTGGGACTAGGAGTCACAATGAGCAGTTCTTC,CAISDLGTRSHNEQFF
many,TRBJ1-3,TRBV10-3,TRBD1,TGTGCCATCATGGCAGGGGGCCTCTCTGGAAACACCATATATTTT,CAIMAGGLSGNTIYF
few,TRBJ2-3,TRBV7-2,.,TGTGCCAGCAGCTTACAGGAGTTAGCAATAGATACGCAGTATTTT,CASSLQELAIDTQYF
few,TRBJ2-1,TRBV4-2,.,TGTGCCAGCAGCCTAAGCCGAGGTAATGAGCAGTTCTTC,CASSLSRGNEQFF
.,TRBJ2-3,TRBV9,.,TGTGCCAGCAGCGTAATTGGGGCGGCAGATACGCAGTATTTT,CASSVIGAADTQYF
.,TRBJ1-4,TRBV3-1,.,TGTGCCAGCAGCCAAGATCTAGGGAAACTGTTTTTT,CASSQDLGKLFF
.,TRBJ1-1,TRBV20-1,.,TGCAGTGCTAGAGATTGGCGGGGGAACACTGAAGCTTTCTTT,CSARDWRGNTEAFF
.,TRBJ2-2,TRBV29-1,TRBD1,TGCAGCGCTGGACAGGGTCGAACCGCGGAGCTGTTTTTT,CSAGQGRTAELFF
.,TRBJ1-5,TRBV6-5,.,TGTTCCAGCAGTTCCCCGAACGACGGAGTATATAGCAATCAGCCCCAGCATTTT,CSSSSPNDGVYSNQPQHF
.,TRBJ2-6,TRBV5-6,.,TGTGCCAGCAGCTGGGGACTTGGTGGGGCCAACGTCCTGACTTTC,CASSWGLGGANVLTF
.,TRBJ2-3,TRBV7-2,.,TGTGCCAGCAGCTTAAATCCAGGGGGGATAGATACGCAGTATTTT,CASSLNPGGIDTQYF